A single sample is the source of the 20 T cell receptor beta chains below, sequenced in a study of blood T cell repertoires in COVID-19. Libraries were prepared by immunoSEQ multiplex PCR; TCRdb keeps only in-frame clonotypes and omits some of them. Of about 400,000 clones listed, around 87% are singletons. Sequencing used PBMCs or T cells enriched from blood (not recorded which). The receptors shown here come from a man in his forties or fifties in a cohort exposed to, infected with or recovered from COVID-19 (not recorded which).

This clone turned up a few times. The chain recombines TRBV29-1 with TRBJ1-5; 9 bases line up with TRBD1. Germline trimming cut 7 bases from V and 4 bases from J; bases unmatched to any gene: 5. The CDR3 consists of 13 residues. Per the germline V gene, CDR1 is SQVTM and CDR2 is ANQGSEA. CDR3 nucleotides: TGCAGCGCGTCGGACAGGGGAAATCAGCCCCAGCATTTT. Its protein product is CSASDRGNQPQHF.

The CDR3 region has the DNA TGTGCCAGCAGTTTTTCTACCCGGGGGACGTATCAGCCCCAGCATTTT. This sequence encodes CASSFSTRGTYQPQHF. The chain recombines TRBV28 with TRBJ1-5, with a weak D call TRBD1 (5 bases). The V end lost 3 bases, the J end lost 5 bases, and 17 bases lay between the germline ends. The CDR3 is made up of 16 amino acids. The V gene's germline CDR1 is MDHEN and CDR2 SYDVKM. Combining the CDR3 with reference TRBV28 and TRBJ1-5 gives the whole variable domain DVKVTQSSRYLVKRTGEKVFLECVQDMDHENMFWYRQDPGLGLRLIYFSYDVKMKEKGDIPEGYSVSREKKERFSLILESASTNQTSMYLCASSFSTRGTYQPQHFGDGTRLSIL.

This rearrangement joins TRBV28 to TRBJ2-7; 7 nucleotides line up with TRBD1. The CDR3 sequence is 11 residues long. The V segment lost 5 bases and the J segment 12 bases; nucleotides outside the gene matches: 7. The germline V gene encodes CDR1 MDHEN and CDR2 SYDVKM. The CDR3 spells CASSPDRAPYF. The CDR3 DNA reads TGTGCCAGCAGTCCAGACAGGGCCCCGTACTTC.

The chain uses TRBV19 and TRBJ1-4, with D perhaps TRBD1 (5 bases). V was clipped by 7 bases and J by 7 bases, with 19 bases between them. From germline, CDR1 is LNHDA and CDR2 SQIVND (reference sequence). This CDR3 spans 15 amino acids. The CDR3 loop is CASTGRDDGAEKLFF. The CDR3 nucleotides are TGTGCCAGTACCGGGAGGGATGACGGGGCTGAAAAACTGTTTTTT.

The chain combines TRBV3-1 (or the pseudogene TRBV3-2) with TRBJ2-3; weak D call: TRBD1 (6 bases). V shed 1 base and J shed 9 bases, with 14 bases lying between them. This CDR3 comprises 14 residues. Per germline, CDR1 LGHDT and CDR2 YNNKEL (reference sequence). CDR3 coding DNA: TGTGCCAGCAGCCAAGGACAGGCCCAGGGCACGCAGTATTTT. Residues: CASSQGQAQGTQYF.

CDR3 DNA: TGTGCCAGCAGTCTGAACAGGGGGCGGAATGGCTACACCTTC. The encoded protein is CASSLNRGRNGYTF. The genes are TRBV3-1 (or the pseudogene TRBV3-2) and TRBJ1-2; 9 bases match TRBD1. This CDR3 has 14 amino acids. CDR1 is LGHDT and CDR2 is YNNKEL in the germline V gene (reference sequence). V lost 6 bases to trimming and J lost 6 bases; unmatched junction nucleotides: 8.

The chain combines TRBV3-1 (or the pseudogene TRBV3-2) with TRBJ1-6, with D uncertain. This CDR3 is 16 amino acids long. Trimming removed 2 bases from V and 0 bases from J, with 8 bases in between. CDR1 and CDR2 (germline): LGHDT, YNNKEL (reference sequence). The CDR3 nucleotides read TGTGCCAGCAGCCAAAAAGGGAGCTCCTATAATTCACCCCTCCACTTT. Its translation is CASSQKGSSYNSPLHF.

This clone appeared a single time. The CDR3 protein is CASSQWDRLYEQYF. CDR3 coding DNA: TGTGCCAGCAGCCAATGGGACAGGCTCTACGAGCAGTACTTC. The chain combines TRBV27 with TRBJ2-7; 8 bases fit TRBD1. CDR3 length: 14 residues. Germline CDR1 MNHEY, CDR2 SMNVEV (reference sequence). The trim removed 6 bases at V and 3 bases at J, leaving 7 bases unmatched.

V and J are TRBV19 and TRBJ1-5; a weak D match, TRBD1 (5 bases). V was pared by 5 bases and J by 2 bases, with 16 bases between. Germline CDR1 LNHDA, CDR2 SQIVND (reference sequence). This CDR3 spans 16 amino acids. CDR3 nucleotide sequence: TGTGCCAGTAGTTGGCAGGGTAGGTTGGGCAATCAGCCCCAGCATTTT. Translating gives CASSWQGRLGNQPQHF.

The chain joins TRBV25-1 to TRBJ2-3; 7 bases are a match to TRBD2. Germline CDR1 reads MGHDK; CDR2 reads SYGVNS. After removal of 7 bases from V and 5 bases from J, the junction contained 9 bases not matched to a gene. There are 14 residues in the CDR3. The CDR3 spells CASMKAGSLDTQYF. The CDR3 nucleotides read TGTGCCAGCATGAAAGCGGGGTCCCTAGATACGCAGTATTTT.

The CDR3 sequence: CASGGQGVSKNIQYF. CDR3 in DNA: TGTGCTAGTGGGGGACAGGGGGTGTCCAAAAACATTCAGTACTTC. This sequence joins TRBV12-5 and TRBJ2-4; 11 positions match TRBD1. This CDR3 spans 15 amino acids. Trimming removed 6 bases from V and 2 bases from J; junction bases left unmatched: 3. Germline loops: CDR1 LGHNT, CDR2 FRNRAP.

The chain uses TRBV3-1 (or the pseudogene TRBV3-2) and TRBJ1-6; no reliable D call. The germline gives CDR1 LGHDT, CDR2 YNNKEL (reference sequence). The germline V and J ends were trimmed by 1 base and 10 bases, with 14 bases remaining between them. The length of the CDR3 is 15 residues. Here the CDR3 reads CASSQGTGKGSPLHF. Written as DNA, the CDR3 is TGTGCCAGCAGCCAAGGAACGGGAAAAGGGTCACCCCTCCACTTT.

The rearrangement uses TRBV11-3 and TRBJ2-1, with 9 positions matching TRBD2. After removal of 5 bases from V and 4 bases from J, the junction contained 9 bases not matched to a gene. Germline CDR1 and CDR2: SGHNT and YENEEA. The CDR3 runs to 16 residues. DNA of the CDR3: TGTGCCAGCAGCCCCGGGGTTAGCGGGAGTTACAATGAGCAGTTCTTC. This sequence encodes CASSPGVSGSYNEQFF.

The rearrangement joins TRBV19 to TRBJ2-2; D is unresolved. V was pared by 4 bases and J by 0 bases, with 6 bases between. This CDR3 has 14 amino acids. Germline CDR1 reads LNHDA; CDR2 reads SQIVND (reference sequence). Here the CDR3 reads CASSSSSNTGELFF. CDR3 in DNA: TGTGCCAGTAGTAGTAGTTCGAACACCGGGGAGCTGTTTTTT.

The chain is built from TRBV6-6 and TRBJ2-7; a weak D match, TRBD1 (6 bases). V dropped 0 bases and J dropped 0 bases, with 9 bases sitting between them. Per germline, CDR1 MNHNY and CDR2 SVGAGI (reference sequence). The CDR3 is made up of 15 amino acids. Here the CDR3 DNA reads TGTGCCAGCAGTTACTCGGAAGGGGGCTCCTACGAGCAGTACTTC. Its translation: CASSYSEGGSYEQYF.

The CDR3 DNA reads TGTGCCAGCAGCGCCCCCGGGACAGGGGCAGAGACCCAGTACTTC. It codes for CASSAPGTGAETQYF. The V gene is TRBV5-4, the J gene TRBJ2-5, with 10 positions matching TRBD1. The V segment lost 4 bases and the J segment 4 bases; nucleotides outside the gene matches: 7. This CDR3 contains 15 residues. Germline CDR1 is SGHNT and CDR2 is YYREEE (reference sequence). The whole variable domain, remainder taken from reference TRBV5-4 and TRBJ2-5, is ETGVTQSPTHLIKTRGQQVTLRCSSQSGHNTVSWYQQALGQGPQFIFQYYREEENGRGNFPPRFSGLQFPNYSSELNVNALELDDSALYLCASSAPGTGAETQYFGPGTRLLVL.

The CDR3 DNA is TGTGCCATCAGTGACAGTGATAGCAATCAGCCCCAGCATTTT. Translation: CAISDSDSNQPQHF. The J gene is TRBJ1-5, the V gene TRBV10-3; no reliable D call. The CDR3 contains 14 residues. The V end was cut by 3 bases, the J end by 0 bases, with 6 bases between. Per the germline V gene, CDR1 is ENHRY and CDR2 is SYGVKD.

The V gene is TRBV4-1, the J gene TRBJ2-1, with no clear D. V lost 0 bases to trimming and J lost 4 bases, with 13 bases between them. The CDR3 runs 16 residues. The germline CDR1 and CDR2 sequences are MGHRA and YSYEKL. The chain's CDR3 is CASSQDFSDAYNEQFF. The CDR3 coding sequence is TGCGCCAGCAGCCAAGATTTCAGTGATGCTTACAATGAGCAGTTCTTC.

The V call is TRBV5-1, the J call TRBJ1-1; 12 bases map to TRBD1. Per the germline V gene, CDR1 is SGHRS and CDR2 is YFSETQ. The trim removed 0 bases at V and 11 bases at J, leaving 5 bases unmatched. The CDR3 has 14 amino acids. DNA of the CDR3: TGCGCCAGCAGCTTGGGGGACAGGGGGCTGGGGGCTTTCTTT. Its protein is CASSLGDRGLGAFF.

This chain uses TRBV27 with TRBJ2-3; no definite D call. Germline V gene lookup returns CDR1 MNHEY and CDR2 SMNVEV (reference sequence). Trimming removed 3 bases at V and 2 bases at J, with 9 bases between. This CDR3 is built from 14 residues. CDR3 in amino acids: CASSFWPTTDTQYF. The CDR3 nucleotides are TGTGCCAGCAGTTTCTGGCCAACCACAGATACGCAGTATTTT.